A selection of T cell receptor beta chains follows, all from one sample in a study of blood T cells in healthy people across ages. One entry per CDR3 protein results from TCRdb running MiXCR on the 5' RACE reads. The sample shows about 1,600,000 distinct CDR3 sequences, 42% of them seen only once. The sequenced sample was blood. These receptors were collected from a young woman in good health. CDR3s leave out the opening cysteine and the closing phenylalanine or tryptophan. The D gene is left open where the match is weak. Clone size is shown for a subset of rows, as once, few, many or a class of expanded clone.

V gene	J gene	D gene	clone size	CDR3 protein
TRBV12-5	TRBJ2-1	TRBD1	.	ASGLGQVRNEQF
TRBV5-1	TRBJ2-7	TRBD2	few	ASSLLASGSGSYEQY
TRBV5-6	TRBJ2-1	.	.	ASSFPSALNNEQF
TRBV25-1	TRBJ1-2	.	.	ASSDSSPRDYGYT
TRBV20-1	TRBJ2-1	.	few	SAPRDRFYNEQF
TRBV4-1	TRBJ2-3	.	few	ASSHEPGSDTQY
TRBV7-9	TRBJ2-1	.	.	ASSFGGLQF
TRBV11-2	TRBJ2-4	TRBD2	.	ASSLGGLAEAKNIQY
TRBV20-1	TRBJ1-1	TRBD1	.	SAYNRGSGRNTEAF
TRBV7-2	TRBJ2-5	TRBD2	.	ASSLQTSRGNEQY
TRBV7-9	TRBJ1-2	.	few	ASSLYAGTDGYT
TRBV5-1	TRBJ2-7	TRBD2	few	ASSWGLAGSYEQY
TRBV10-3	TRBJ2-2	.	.	AISGGGASGELF
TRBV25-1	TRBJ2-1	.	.	ASSEVRGDYNEQF
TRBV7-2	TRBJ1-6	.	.	ASSLANPGSPLH
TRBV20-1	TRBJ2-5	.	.	SAGGGELYEQY
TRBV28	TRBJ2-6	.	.	ASSSSGTASGANVLT
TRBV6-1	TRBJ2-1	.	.	ASSPRFGRRGHEQF
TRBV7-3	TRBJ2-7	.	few	ASSLMHSTYEQY
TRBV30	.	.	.	AWSHGVGPAETQY
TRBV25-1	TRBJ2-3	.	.	ASTPWGFTDTQY
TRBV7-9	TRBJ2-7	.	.	ASSSTSTASYEQY
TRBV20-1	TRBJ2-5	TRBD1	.	SPGQGGEQY
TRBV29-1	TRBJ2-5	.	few	SVDEGSETQY
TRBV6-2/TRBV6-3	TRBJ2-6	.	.	ASENSGANVLT
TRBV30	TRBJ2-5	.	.	AWSVPPGEQY
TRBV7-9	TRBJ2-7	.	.	ASSLERLALSYNEQY
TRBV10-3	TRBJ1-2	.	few	AISEALPGEYGYT
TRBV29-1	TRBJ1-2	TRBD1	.	SVDQTGSGSGYT
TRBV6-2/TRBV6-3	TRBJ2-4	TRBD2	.	ASSHTPTSGSSKNIQY
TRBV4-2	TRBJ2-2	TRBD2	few	ASSLTSGKPPGELF
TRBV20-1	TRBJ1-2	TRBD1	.	SARAQGQGGLNYGYT
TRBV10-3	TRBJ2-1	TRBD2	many	AISENLAGSNEQF
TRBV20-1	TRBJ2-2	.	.	SARQTSSAGELF
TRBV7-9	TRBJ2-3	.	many	ASSFTADTQY
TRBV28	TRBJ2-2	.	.	ASSRESGGELF
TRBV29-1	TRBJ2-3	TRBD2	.	SVRPTSPSTDTQY
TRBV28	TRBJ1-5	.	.	ASSLQGTGQPQH
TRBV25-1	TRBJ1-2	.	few	ASSSINYGYT
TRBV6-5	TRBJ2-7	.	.	ASSTTSRVYEQY
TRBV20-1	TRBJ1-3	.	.	SARGPGVGNTIY
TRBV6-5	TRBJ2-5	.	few	ASSRDTSSGAQY
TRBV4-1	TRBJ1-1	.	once	ASSLRFSRDTEAF
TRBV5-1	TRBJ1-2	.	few	ASSLDRVYSST
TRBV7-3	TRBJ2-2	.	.	ASRSGDATGELF
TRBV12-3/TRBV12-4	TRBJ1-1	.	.	ASSRSKNTEAF
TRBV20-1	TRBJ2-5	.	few	SARPRGQYEQY
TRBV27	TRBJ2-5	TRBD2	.	ASSRGTSGTGQETQY
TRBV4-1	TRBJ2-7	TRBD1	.	ASSPLWDRERYEQY
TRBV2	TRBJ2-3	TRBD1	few	ASSGDRGIADTQY
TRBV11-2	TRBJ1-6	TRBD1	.	ASSPQTGGTAPLH
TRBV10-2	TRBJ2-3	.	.	ASSEDPYGGATDTQY
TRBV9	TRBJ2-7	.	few	ASSVDGGNYRYEQY
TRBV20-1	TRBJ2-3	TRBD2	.	SALTGGNTDTQY
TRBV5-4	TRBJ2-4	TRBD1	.	AGSVEYRGNIQY
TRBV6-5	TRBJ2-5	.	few	ASSQTETRTGEQY
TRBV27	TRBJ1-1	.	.	ASSITQGLNTEAF
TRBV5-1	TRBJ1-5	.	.	ASSWIGGGNQPQH
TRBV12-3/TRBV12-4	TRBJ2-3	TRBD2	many	ASSSTSGGSSTDTQY